This T cell receptor (beta chain) came from a study of blood T cell repertoires in COVID-19. Study context: From the United States, Italy and Spain came samples of acute and convalescent COVID-19.

This clone is a singleton in its sample. As handled by the study authors: From reference gene primer amplification, estimates of nucleated cell counts were derived. Produced via immunoSEQ multiplex PCR; TCRdb's table is partial and in-frame only. D and trimming were read from the DNA, whereas the V and J calls and clone size are those reported in that table. Among about 260,000 clones listed, about 89% were seen once. V shed 2 bases, J shed 2 bases, and the junction held 2 bases outside the gene matches. The CDR3 has 15 amino acids. Germline V lookup: CDR1 MNHNS, CDR2 SASEGT. Sequencing was performed on peripheral blood. The origin of this receptor is a woman aged 40 to 50 who had recovered from COVID-19. The gene calls are TRBV6-1 and TRBJ2-7, with 11 nucleotides matching TRBD2. In DNA form, the CDR3 reads TGTGCCAGCAGTGAAATAGCGGGGGGGACCTACGAGCAGTACTTC. Translated, it gives CASSEIAGGTYEQYF.